At least ten counts were recorded for the clone carrying this T cell receptor (beta chain). Its target is unknown. These data are taken from a study of T cell repertoires in cytomegalovirus infection. Whole-study results and caveats: Identification of carriers of CMV plus the relevant HLA was achieved through cumulative public TCR beta family frequency.

Trimming left V 5 bases short and J 0 bases short, with 13 bases between. The CDR3 is 16 amino acids. The germline V gene has CDR1 SEHNR and CDR2 FQNEAQ (reference sequence). TCRdb processed the reads anew with MiXCR; each CDR3 protein has one entry. The sample has around 440,000 distinct CDR3 sequences, about 10% seen once. The material sequenced was PBMCs. The receptor was derived from a human donor in good health (CMV status not recorded). Some clones in this sample may be carry-over from other donors' samples. The chain recombines TRBV7-9 with TRBJ2-2; D unclear. CDR3 sequence: CASSPLQNANTGELFF. CDR3 in DNA: TGTGCCAGCAGCCCACTACAGAACGCGAACACCGGGGAGCTGTTTTTT.